This entry concerns a single TCR beta chain. Its antigen is as yet unknown. Clones were read by immunoSEQ multiplex PCR, and TCRdb kept only the in-frame ones, dropping some. The profile covers tens of thousands of clones, with over 75% appearing a single time and approximately 1.6% taken by the ten largest. Time point indicated: week 35, safety follow-up. The investigators gave 300 ug of mutant IDH1 20-mer peptide in each vaccine dose, together with topical imiquimod. Patients had eight vaccinations, in weeks 1, 3, 5, 7, 11, 15, 19 and 23. CDR1 and CDR2 (germline): SGHRS, YFSETQ. The CDR3 consists of 16 residues. V was pared by 0 bases and J by 3 bases, with 15 bases between. The data derive from a study of a mutant IDH1 vaccine in newly diagnosed glioma. Background on the study: Vaccines began 4-6 weeks after radiotherapy alone, or with temozolomide cycles. Earlier treatment was radiotherapy, temozolomide, or both, with most getting both.

Overall study findings and caveats: Vaccine-induced responses were seen in roughly 93% of patients, spanning several MHC alleles.

Sequencing used PBMCs, obtained from a glioma patient whose treatment included an IDH1 peptide vaccine. The rearrangement joins TRBV5-1 to TRBJ1-2; no definite D call. This clonotype was sampled from a man aged 35 to 55 with glioma. DNA for the CDR3: TGCGCCAGCAGCTTGGGCTTGGTTGGAGTGGACTATGGCTACACCTTC. Translated, it gives CASSLGLVGVDYGYTF.